The clone carrying this T cell receptor (beta chain) was seen only a few times. Data came from immunoSEQ multiplex PCR; TCRdb stores just in-frame clones and leaves some out. The sample yields around 150,000 clones, approximately 86% seen once. This entry comes from a study of cytomegalovirus exposure and HLA in healthy donors. Study-wide background: In a later analysis, it was reported that the 120 validation repertoires had been produced on the same platform as the 670 or so repertoires belonging to the first cohort.

Source material: PBMCs. The sequence was collected from a woman aged 18-29 years in good health and CMV-seronegative.

The CDR3 DNA reads as TGTGCCAGCTCACCACTTCTTCTCACCGGGGAGCTGTTTTTT. The encoded protein is CASSPLLLTGELFF. V gene TRBV18 combines with J gene TRBJ2-2; D is unresolved. The V gene's germline CDR1 is KGHSH and CDR2 LQKENI. Trimming removed 1 base at V and 4 bases at J, with 7 bases between. The CDR3 is made up of 14 amino acids.